What follows are 28 T cell receptor beta chains derived from one specimen sequenced in a study of T cell repertoires in cytomegalovirus infection. One entry per CDR3 protein, called by TCRdb with MiXCR from the reads. This sample carries around 270,000 distinct CDR3 sequences, approximately 9.1% of them seen once, and the ten largest clones take over 12%. The specimen sequenced was PBMCs. The receptors were sampled from a human donor in good health (CMV status not recorded). Some clones in this sample may be carry-over from other donors' samples.

This clonotype was counted at least ten times. The rearrangement links TRBV5-1 to TRBJ2-7, with 8 bases aligning to TRBD2. Per germline, CDR1 SGHRS and CDR2 YFSETQ. V shed 1 base, J shed 0 bases, and the junction held 6 bases outside the gene matches. The CDR3 runs to 16 residues. This chain's CDR3 is CASSLSSGGTSYEQYF. As DNA, the CDR3 is TGCGCCAGCAGCTTGTCCAGCGGGGGAACCTCCTACGAGCAGTACTTC. The entire variable domain, with the rest obtained from reference TRBV5-1 and TRBJ2-7, is as follows: KAGVTQTPRYLIKTRGQQVTLSCSPISGHRSVSWYQQTPGQGLQFLFEYFSETQRNKGNFPGRFSGRQFSNSRSEMNVSTLELGDSALYLCASSLSSGGTSYEQYFGPGTRLTVT.

This clonotype was counted only a few times. The chain joins TRBV2 to TRBJ2-6; D is ambiguous. This CDR3 contains 15 residues. Germline CDR1 is SNHLY and CDR2 is FYNNEI. The V and J ends lost 6 bases and 0 bases respectively, with 9 bases between them. CDR3 sequence: CASSGSRSGANVLTF. CDR3 sequence (DNA): TGTGCCAGCAGCGGCAGTCGCTCTGGGGCCAACGTCCTGACTTTC.

This clonotype was recorded a few times. J is TRBJ1-5 and V is TRBV19; 9 bases are shared with TRBD1. In germline, CDR1 is LNHDA, CDR2 SQIVND (reference sequence). This CDR3 is built from 14 residues. V shed 6 bases, J shed 5 bases, and the junction held 5 bases outside the gene matches. DNA of the CDR3: TGTGCCAGTAGCCTGACAGGGGGTCATCAGCCCCAGCATTTT. Translation gives CASSLTGGHQPQHF.

This clonotype turned up a few times. This chain uses TRBV19 with TRBJ1-6; D not certain. CDR1 is LNHDA and CDR2 is SQIVND in the germline V gene (reference sequence). V gave up 3 bases and J gave up 11 bases, with 8 bases separating them. The CDR3 length is 12 residues. The CDR3 coding sequence is TGTGCCAGTAGTATCGGTTATCCACCCCTCCACTTT. It specifies CASSIGYPPLHF.

Many counts were recorded for this clonotype. The rearrangement links TRBV12-3 or TRBV12-4 to TRBJ2-7; D may be TRBD1 (6 bases). V lost 5 bases, J lost 3 bases, and 20 bases lay in between. The CDR3 loop spans 16 amino acids. In nucleotides, the CDR3 is TGTGCCAGCAGTGGCAGGACAGAGAGCCGAGTCTACGAGCAGTACTTC. Protein sequence: CASSGRTESRVYEQYF.

This clonotype has a count of ten or more. The V call is TRBV7-9, the J call TRBJ1-2, with no clear D. Trimming stripped 1 base from V and 4 bases from J, with 10 bases between. This CDR3 has 14 residues. Germline CDR1 and CDR2: SEHNR and FQNEAQ (reference sequence). Here the CDR3 reads CASSLGFGSYGYTF. As DNA, the CDR3 is TGTGCCAGCAGCTTAGGATTTGGGTCCTATGGCTACACCTTC.

This clonotype came up a few times. J is TRBJ1-6 and V is TRBV2, with 8 bases matching TRBD1. This CDR3 comprises 16 residues. Germline CDR1 SNHLY, CDR2 FYNNEI. The trim removed 8 bases at V and 0 bases at J, leaving 6 bases unmatched. For the CDR3, the DNA is TGTGCCAGCTGCCGGACAGGGAGCTCCTATAATTCACCCCTCCACTTT. This codes for CASCRTGSSYNSPLHF.

This clonotype was detected only a few times. The chain has TRBV6-2 or TRBV6-3 and TRBJ1-5; 9 bases line up with TRBD1. The V gene's germline CDR1 is MNHEY and CDR2 SVGEGT. The CDR3 is 16 residues long. With V trimmed by 4 bases and J by 4 bases, 8 bases remained unmatched. The CDR3, as DNA: TGTGCCAGCAGTTCCCTCCCCGGGACAGGGAATCAGCCCCAGCATTTT. It yields the protein CASSSLPGTGNQPQHF.

This clonotype came up many times. The CDR3 is CASSSGTVGKNIQYF. The CDR3 DNA follows: TGTGCCAGCAGCTCAGGGACTGTCGGCAAAAACATTCAGTACTTC. The genes are TRBV7-2 and TRBJ2-4; D is possibly TRBD2 (6 bases). CDR3 length: 15 amino acids. Trimming left V 4 bases short and J 3 bases short, with 13 bases between. Germline values: CDR1 SGHTA, CDR2 FQGNSA.

The chain employs TRBV20-1 and TRBJ2-5; TRBD2 matches 8 bases. The CDR3 runs 14 residues. V lost 4 bases to trimming and J lost 4 bases; unmatched junction nucleotides: 8. The germline gives CDR1 DFQATT, CDR2 SNEGSKA (reference sequence). The CDR3 DNA reads TGCAGTGCTATTCCCGGGCTAGCGGGAGAGACCCAGTACTTC. It translates to CSAIPGLAGETQYF.

This clonotype appeared many times. The chain employs TRBV7-2 and TRBJ2-1; D may match TRBD1 or TRBD2 (7 bases each). The CDR3 covers 15 residues. Trimming shortened V by 1 base and J by 7 bases, and 14 bases separated the two germline ends. Germline-derived CDR1 and CDR2 are SGHTA and FQGNSA. CDR3 sequence (DNA): TGTGCCAGCAGCTTAGAGTCAGGGGGGGGAAATGAGCAGTTCTTC. Translation gives CASSLESGGGNEQFF.

This clonotype was observed a few times. This chain connects TRBV2 to TRBJ1-6; weak D call: TRBD1 (6 bases). CDR1 and CDR2 from the germline V gene are SNHLY and FYNNEI. CDR3 size: 15 residues. Deletions cut 5 bases from V and 7 bases from J, with 15 bases between. CDR3 sequence reads: CASSPPDRRNSPLHF. The CDR3 bases are TGTGCCAGCAGTCCACCCGACAGGAGGAATTCACCCCTCCACTTT. Combining the CDR3 with reference TRBV2 and TRBJ1-6 gives the whole variable domain EPEVTQTPSHQVTQMGQEVILRCVPISNHLYFYWYRQILGQKVEFLVSFYNNEISEKSEIFDDQFSVERPDGSNFTLKIRSTKLEDSAMYFCASSPPDRRNSPLHFGNGTRLTVT.

This clonotype has a handful of counts. This sequence joins TRBV7-3 and TRBJ1-6; no clear D gene. There are 14 residues in the CDR3. The V gene's germline CDR1 is SGHTA and CDR2 FQGTGA. V lost 2 bases, J lost 10 bases, and 12 bases lay in between. CDR3 protein: CASSLRADGSPLHF. CDR3 nucleotide sequence: TGTGCCAGCAGCTTACGGGCGGACGGATCACCCCTCCACTTT.

This clonotype appeared many times. The chain has TRBV7-2 and TRBJ2-3; 7 bases align to TRBD2. Unmatched junction bases numbered 2, after V lost 3 bases and J lost 2 bases. The CDR3 covers 14 residues. Germline V lookup: CDR1 SGHTA, CDR2 FQGNSA. CDR3 coding DNA: TGTGCCAGCAGCTTGAGCGGGGTCACAGATACGCAGTATTTT. Its translation: CASSLSGVTDTQYF.

This clonotype was picked up many times. This chain uses TRBV7-2 with TRBJ2-6; D gene unclear. Deletions cut 6 bases from V and 0 bases from J, with 9 bases between. CDR1 SGHTA and CDR2 FQGNSA come from the germline V gene. The CDR3 runs 15 residues. CDR3 sequence reads: CASSFVSSGANVLTF. CDR3 DNA: TGTGCCAGCAGTTTTGTGAGCTCTGGGGCCAACGTCCTGACTTTC.

This clonotype came up many times. This chain connects TRBV7-2 to TRBJ2-4; unclear D gene. The CDR3 is made up of 14 amino acids. CDR1 is SGHTA, CDR2 FQGNSA, per germline. V was pared by 7 bases and J by 0 bases, with 10 bases between. The CDR3 sequence is CASTPPEAKNIQYF. The CDR3 DNA is TGTGCCAGCACCCCCCCAGAAGCCAAAAACATTCAGTACTTC.

This clonotype appeared many times. The gene calls are TRBV29-1 and TRBJ1-1; the D gene is possibly TRBD1 (5 bases). Per the germline V gene, CDR1 is SQVTM and CDR2 is ANQGSEA. CDR3 size: 12 residues. Trimming took off 5 bases at V and 4 bases at J, with 11 bases between the two ends. For the CDR3, the DNA is TGCAGCGTTAACGAGGGGATCACTGAAGCTTTCTTT. The encoded protein is CSVNEGITEAFF.

There are many counts of this clonotype. The chain is built from TRBV4-1 and TRBJ1-2; 9 bases are a match to TRBD1. This CDR3 spans 16 amino acids. V lost 1 base to trimming and J lost 1 base; unmatched junction nucleotides: 4. The germline gives CDR1 MGHRA, CDR2 YSYEKL. The DNA for the CDR3 is TGCGCCAGCAGCCAAGTTGGGGGACAGGGTAACTATGGCTACACCTTC. It translates to CASSQVGGQGNYGYTF.

The chain is built from TRBV7-9 and TRBJ2-3; 11 bases are shared with TRBD2. The V and J ends lost 1 base and 2 bases, in that order; junction bases with no gene match: 11. The CDR3 consists of 19 residues. Germline loops: CDR1 SEHNR, CDR2 FQNEAQ (reference sequence). The CDR3 spells CASSLDLSTSGSDTDTQYF. CDR3 nucleotide sequence: TGTGCCAGCAGCTTAGACCTCTCTACTAGCGGGAGTGACACAGATACGCAGTATTTT.

This clonotype was counted ten times or more. The chain combines TRBV29-1 with TRBJ1-1; D unclear. This CDR3 region has 13 residues. Germline CDR1 is SQVTM and CDR2 is ANQGSEA. Between the trimmed V and J ends, which lost 3 bases and 5 bases, there was a span of 13 bases. The CDR3 loop reads CSVDRAEETEAFF. CDR3 nucleotides: TGCAGCGTTGATCGGGCAGAGGAGACTGAAGCTTTCTTT.

This clonotype was counted ten times or more. This chain connects TRBV20-1 to TRBJ2-1; TRBD2 agrees at 7 bases. Unmatched junction bases numbered 7, after V lost 6 bases and J lost 8 bases. Germline V gives CDR1 DFQATT, CDR2 SNEGSKA (reference sequence). CDR3 length: 12 residues. CDR3 bases: TGCAGTGCGCCCGGACTAGTTTATGAGCAGTTCTTC. Encoded protein: CSAPGLVYEQFF.

The chain recombines TRBV2 with TRBJ2-7; no firm D call. V was pared by 1 base and J by 0 bases, with 4 bases between. CDR1 SNHLY and CDR2 FYNNEI come from the germline V gene. The CDR3 consists of 13 residues. CDR3 DNA: TGTGCCAGCAGTGAAGACGTCTCCTACGAGCAGTACTTC. Amino acid sequence: CASSEDVSYEQYF.

V usage is TRBV7-2 and J usage is TRBJ2-1, with D hard to call. Germline V gives CDR1 SGHTA, CDR2 FQGNSA. Trimming took off 8 bases at V and 5 bases at J, with 7 bases between the two ends. The length of the CDR3 is 11 residues. The CDR3 loop reads CASGEHNEQFF. The CDR3 bases are TGTGCCAGCGGTGAACACAATGAGCAGTTCTTC.

This clonotype has only a few counts. The chain links TRBV5-1 to TRBJ1-1; D remains ambiguous. Looked up from germline, CDR1 is SGHRS and CDR2 is YFSETQ. CDR3 length: 13 amino acids. Trimming took off 3 bases at V and 5 bases at J, with 11 bases between the two ends. The CDR3 reads CASSSTLETEAFF. Here the CDR3 DNA reads TGCGCCAGCAGCTCTACCCTGGAGACTGAAGCTTTCTTT.

This chain joins TRBV6-2 or TRBV6-3 and TRBJ2-7; 11 nucleotides match TRBD1. Germline CDR1 and CDR2: MNHEY and SVGEGT. Trimming removed 6 bases from V and 4 bases from J; junction bases left unmatched: 8. The CDR3 is made up of 15 amino acids. The DNA of the CDR3 is TGTGCCAGCAGAAACGGACAGGGGGCTGTATACGAGCAGTACTTC. Its protein product is CASRNGQGAVYEQYF.

Here the CDR3 reads CASSLPRGLQETQYF. The CDR3 coding sequence is TGTGCCAGCAGTCTACCTCGGGGGCTCCAAGAGACCCAGTACTTC. The chain recombines TRBV6-6 with TRBJ2-5, with D possibly called TRBD1 or TRBD2 (6 bases each). The CDR3 extends over 15 amino acids. From germline, CDR1 is MNHNY and CDR2 SVGAGI (reference sequence). V lost 5 bases and J lost 1, with 14 bases in between.

This clonotype was recorded many times. CDR3 residues: CASSIPGANIQYF. In DNA form, the CDR3 reads TGTGCCAGTAGTATCCCCGGGGCTAACATTCAGTACTTC. The rearrangement joins TRBV19 to TRBJ2-4, with D perhaps TRBD1 or TRBD2 (5 bases each). The CDR3 is 13 amino acids. V lost 3 bases to trimming and J lost 7 bases, with 10 bases between them. The V gene's germline CDR1 is LNHDA and CDR2 SQIVND (reference sequence).

This clonotype was recorded many times. The rearrangement links TRBV4-1 to TRBJ2-5; 9 bases align to TRBD1. Germline V gives CDR1 MGHRA, CDR2 YSYEKL. CDR3 size: 17 residues. J lost 6 bases, V lost 0 bases, and 11 bases had no gene match. CDR3 DNA sequence: TGCGCCAGCAGCCAAGATGGGGGACAGGGAGTTTTGAAGACCCAGTACTTC. Protein: CASSQDGGQGVLKTQYF.